Below are 32 T cell receptor beta chains sequenced from a single sample in a study of shared T cell receptors in the human thymus. TCRdb's table, derived via immunoSEQ multiplex PCR, lists solely in-frame clones and lacks some. The sample holds about 500,000 clones, more than 75% seen once. This same sample was also part of a study on human thymus T cells.

Sample: thymocytes. These receptors were obtained from a boy in the first two years of life with a congenital heart defect.

This clone has a single count. The J gene is TRBJ2-7, the V gene TRBV30, with 9 nucleotides matching TRBD1. The germline V gene encodes CDR1 GTSNPN and CDR2 SVGIG (reference sequence). CDR3 size: 15 residues. The trim removed 3 bases at V and 5 bases at J, leaving 11 bases unmatched. CDR3 nucleotide sequence: TGTGCCTGGAGAACAAGACAGGGGGAATTCGACGAGCAGTACTTC. Translating it yields CAWRTRQGEFDEQYF.

V and J are TRBV7-6 and TRBJ2-3; TRBD2 matches 11 bases. Germline assignment: CDR1 SGHVS and CDR2 FNYEAQ. This CDR3 contains 16 residues. The V and J ends lost 3 bases and 6 bases, in that order; junction bases with no gene match: 8. The CDR3 nucleotides read TGTGCCAGCAGCTTGATAGCGGGGGGGAAGGTGGATACGCAGTATTTT. This encodes CASSLIAGGKVDTQYF.

The chain recombines TRBV29-1 with TRBJ2-7; 7 bases are a match to TRBD2. Germline CDR1 and CDR2: SQVTM and ANQGSEA. The J segment lost 5 bases and the V segment lost 6 bases, leaving 4 bases of the junction unmatched. This CDR3 region has 11 residues. As DNA, the CDR3 is TGCAGCGTAGCGGGAAACGACGAGCAGTACTTC. It specifies CSVAGNDEQYF.

The chain uses TRBV19 and TRBJ2-7; D may be TRBD1 (5 bases). Deletions cut 10 bases from V and 0 bases from J, with 13 bases between. Germline values: CDR1 LNHDA, CDR2 SQIVND (reference sequence). CDR3 length equals 13 residues. The CDR3 sequence is CATLDTSSYEQYF. DNA of the CDR3: TGTGCCACCTTGGACACCAGCTCCTACGAGCAGTACTTC.

This rearrangement joins TRBV29-1 to TRBJ2-3; D may be TRBD1 (5 bases). V lost 5 bases, J lost 1 base, and 10 bases lay in between. Germline V lookup: CDR1 SQVTM, CDR2 ANQGSEA. CDR3 size: 13 residues. CDR3 bases: TGCAGCGTTCACTCGACAGGCACAGATACGCAGTATTTT. It translates to CSVHSTGTDTQYF.

This clone came up once. This sequence joins TRBV7-6 and TRBJ2-7, with TRBD2 matching over 10 bases. J was trimmed by 3 bases and V by 0 bases; bases with no gene match: 11. CDR1 is SGHVS and CDR2 is FNYEAQ in the germline V gene. The CDR3 has 18 residues. The chain's CDR3 is CASSLAQRTSGYDYEQYF. The CDR3 DNA reads TGTGCCAGCAGCTTAGCGCAACGGACTAGCGGTTATGACTACGAGCAGTACTTC.

The J gene is TRBJ1-2, the V gene TRBV27; 9 positions match TRBD1. J lost 5 bases, V lost 5 bases, and 15 bases had no gene match. This CDR3 is 17 amino acids long. From germline, CDR1 is MNHEY and CDR2 SMNVEV (reference sequence). Here the CDR3 reads CASSLNRDRALWYGYTF. CDR3 sequence (DNA): TGTGCCAGCAGTCTCAACCGGGACAGGGCCTTATGGTATGGCTACACCTTC.

This chain connects TRBV4-2 to TRBJ2-3; the D gene is possibly TRBD2 (6 bases). Trimming took 0 bases from V and 0 from J, leaving 13 bases between them. This CDR3 is 17 amino acids long. CDR1 and CDR2 from the germline V gene are LGHNA and YNFKEQ. CDR3 DNA: TGTGCCAGCAGCCAAGATACAGCCGGGACTAGCACAGATACGCAGTATTTT. Protein sequence: CASSQDTAGTSTDTQYF.

The chain recombines TRBV19 with TRBJ2-1; D gene uncertain. CDR3 size: 14 residues. Germline-derived CDR1 and CDR2 are LNHDA and SQIVND (reference sequence). The ends were cut back, 3 bases at V and 5 bases at J, with 11 bases in the middle. The CDR3 protein is CASSILATHNEQFF. In DNA, the CDR3 is TGTGCCAGTAGTATCTTAGCTACCCACAATGAGCAGTTCTTC.

The chain is built from TRBV29-1 and TRBJ1-1; weak D call: TRBD1 (6 bases). Trimming took off 6 bases at V and 1 base at J, with 15 bases between the two ends. In germline, CDR1 is SQVTM, CDR2 ANQGSEA. This CDR3 has 14 residues. The CDR3 DNA reads as TGCAGCGTAGAACCGGGACATGGGAACACTGAAGCTTTCTTT. Encoded protein: CSVEPGHGNTEAFF.

V usage is TRBV6-1 and J usage is TRBJ2-7; D unclear. This CDR3 is 14 amino acids long. Germline assignment: CDR1 MNHNS and CDR2 SASEGT. The ends were cut back, 3 bases at V and 3 bases at J, with 12 bases in the middle. CDR3 nucleotide sequence: TGTGCCAGCAGTGATTATCAGGCTGACTACGAGCAGTACTTC. It codes for CASSDYQADYEQYF.

The chain couples TRBV27 to TRBJ2-1; 8 bases align to TRBD2. Germline assignment: CDR1 MNHEY and CDR2 SMNVEV (reference sequence). V lost 1 base, J lost 4 bases, and 9 bases stayed unmatched. This CDR3 comprises 17 residues. Here the CDR3 reads CASSLYLRASGYNEQFF. The CDR3 DNA sequence: TGTGCCAGCAGTTTATATCTCAGGGCTAGCGGGTACAATGAGCAGTTCTTC.

CDR3 bases: TGTGCCAGCAGCTGGACAGGGGGAAAAAATGAGCAGTTCTTC. This translates into CASSWTGGKNEQFF. The genes are TRBV2 and TRBJ2-1; 10 positions agree with TRBD1. V lost 6 bases and J lost 7; bases outside the gene matches: 6. The CDR3 is made up of 14 amino acids. Germline CDR1 is SNHLY and CDR2 is FYNNEI.

Concerning this clone itself: Other DNA sequences in the same sample also yield this CDR3. The genes are TRBV18 and TRBJ2-5; weak D call: TRBD2 (5 bases). This CDR3 spans 13 amino acids. The V and J ends lost 5 bases and 3 bases respectively, with 10 bases between them. Per germline, CDR1 KGHSH and CDR2 LQKENI. CDR3: CASSSGLEETQYF. Here the CDR3 DNA reads TGTGCCAGCTCATCCGGACTTGAAGAGACCCAGTACTTC.

The chain joins TRBV21-1 to TRBJ1-2; the D call in the table, TRBD1, was not verified against the DNA. TRBV21-1 is a pseudogene locus. The CDR3 loop spans 14 amino acids. CDR3 in amino acids: CASSQLTGHYGYTF. In DNA form, the CDR3 reads TGTGCCAGCAGCCAGTTGACAGGGCACTATGGCTACACCTTC.

The chain employs TRBV5-4 and TRBJ2-7, with D maybe TRBD2 (6 bases). The CDR3 contains 14 residues. The V gene lost 2 bases and the J gene lost 7 bases, with 16 bases spanning the gap. Germline loops: CDR1 SGHNT, CDR2 YYREEE (reference sequence). The CDR3 here is CASSFSPGSNEQYF. The CDR3 DNA reads as TGTGCCAGCAGCTTCTCCCCCGGGAGTAATGAGCAGTACTTC.

V is TRBV6-1 and J is TRBJ2-3; 10 bases fit TRBD2. The trim removed 3 bases at V and 4 bases at J, leaving 7 bases unmatched. Germline assignment: CDR1 MNHNS and CDR2 SASEGT. The CDR3 consists of 16 residues. The CDR3 loop is CASSEASGSVSDTQYF. The DNA for the CDR3 is TGTGCCAGCAGTGAGGCTAGCGGGAGTGTCTCAGATACGCAGTATTTT.

The CDR3 nucleotides read TGTGCCTGGAGTGTAATATATAGAGCGACGAACAATGAGCAGTTCTTC. Translation gives CAWSVIYRATNNEQFF. The genes are TRBV30 and TRBJ2-1, with unresolved D. The germline V gene encodes CDR1 GTSNPN and CDR2 SVGIG (reference sequence). The V end was cut by 0 bases, the J end by 5 bases, with 17 bases between. This CDR3 region has 16 residues.

This clone appeared once. The chain has TRBV15 and TRBJ2-2, with 7 bases aligning to TRBD1. Germline lookup yields CDR1 LNHNV and CDR2 YYDKDF (reference sequence). There are 17 residues in the CDR3. Trimming removed 0 bases from V and 2 bases from J; junction bases left unmatched: 6. The DNA for the CDR3 is TGTGCCACCAGCAGAGAAGGACAGGCGACTAACACCGGGGAGCTGTTTTTT. This translates into CATSREGQATNTGELFF.

This rearrangement joins TRBV29-1 to TRBJ1-1; TRBD1 agrees at 10 bases. With 7 bases clipped from V and 1 base from J, the junction kept 21 bases outside the gene matches. The germline CDR1 and CDR2 sequences are SQVTM and ANQGSEA. The CDR3 spans 19 residues. The CDR3 nucleotides read TGCAGCGGCGAAAAGTTTGGGGACAGGGGCCGCGAGTCGAACACTGAAGCTTTCTTT. Its protein is CSGEKFGDRGRESNTEAFF.

The CDR3 DNA reads as TGCGCCAGCAGTCAATCGGGACTAGCGGGAATAACCTACAATGAGCAGTTCTTC. Protein sequence: CASSQSGLAGITYNEQFF. The chain joins TRBV23-1 to TRBJ2-1, with TRBD2 matching over 13 bases. TRBV23-1 is assigned to the ORF class and has an uncertain function. V was pared by 0 bases and J by 2 bases, with 4 bases of the junction left unmatched. The CDR3 is 18 amino acids.

V gene TRBV27 combines with J gene TRBJ2-3; TRBD1 is a possible D gene (6 bases). The CDR3 spans 17 residues. Trimming pared 2 bases from V and 2 bases from J, leaving 17 bases between. Germline V gene lookup returns CDR1 MNHEY and CDR2 SMNVEV (reference sequence). In nucleotides, the CDR3 is TGTGCCAGCAGTTTACCACACCGGGCAGGGGCCACAGATACGCAGTATTTT. Translated, it gives CASSLPHRAGATDTQYF.

The CDR3 DNA is TGTGCCAGCAGTCTCGACTACCGAGGCTCTGGGGCCAACGTCCTGACTTTC. This codes for CASSLDYRGSGANVLTF. The chain couples TRBV4-2 to TRBJ2-6; perhaps TRBD2 as D (5 bases). In germline, CDR1 is LGHNA, CDR2 YNFKEQ. The V gene lost 6 bases and the J gene lost 0 bases, with 15 bases spanning the gap. This CDR3 is 17 amino acids long.

This clone has a single count. The chain has TRBV5-4 and TRBJ2-3, with a possible D match to TRBD2 (5 bases). CDR3 size: 16 residues. Trimming stripped 0 bases from V and 7 bases from J, with 18 bases between. Germline assignment: CDR1 SGHNT and CDR2 YYREEE (reference sequence). The CDR3 coding sequence is TGTGCCAGCAGCTTGGAGGCGGGTCCAAAGGTATATACGCAGTATTTT. Its protein product is CASSLEAGPKVYTQYF.

This CDR3 is CASSILAGGSGELFF. CDR3 sequence (DNA): TGTGCCAGTAGTATACTAGCGGGAGGTTCCGGGGAGCTGTTTTTT. The chain employs TRBV19 and TRBJ2-2; TRBD2 matches 11 bases. Germline loops: CDR1 LNHDA, CDR2 SQIVND (reference sequence). This CDR3 is built from 15 residues. The trim removed 2 bases at V and 6 bases at J, leaving 2 bases unmatched.

The rearrangement joins TRBV7-2 to TRBJ2-1; 8 bases agree with TRBD2. V shed 5 bases and J 3 bases; nucleotides not matched to a gene: 15. This CDR3 has 18 amino acids. CDR1 and CDR2 from the germline V gene are SGHTA and FQGNSA. The DNA for the CDR3 is TGTGCCAGCAGCCCGGCTGGGACTAGGCGTTTTCTCTACAATGAGCAGTTCTTC. Its translation: CASSPAGTRRFLYNEQFF.

This sequence joins TRBV5-6 and TRBJ1-1, with D perhaps matching TRBD1 (5 bases). Germline loops: CDR1 SGHDT, CDR2 YYEEEE. The V end was cut by 1 base, the J end by 2 bases, with 15 bases between. This CDR3 contains 16 residues. The CDR3 DNA reads as TGTGCCAGCAGCTTGTTCCTAGGACACAAAAACACTGAAGCTTTCTTT. As protein: CASSLFLGHKNTEAFF.

The chain is built from TRBV7-9 and TRBJ2-3; 8 bases are a match to TRBD1. Germline CDR1 is SEHNR and CDR2 is FQNEAQ (reference sequence). The CDR3 extends over 16 amino acids. The trim removed 5 bases at V and 3 bases at J, leaving 10 bases unmatched. In nucleotides, the CDR3 is TGTGCCAGCAGCCCGGGACAGGAGAAGGTAACAGATACGCAGTATTTT. This encodes CASSPGQEKVTDTQYF.

This clone came up once. The V call is TRBV4-1, the J call TRBJ2-1; 9 nucleotides align to TRBD2. The V and J ends lost 0 bases and 9 bases, in that order; junction bases with no gene match: 15. The CDR3 is made up of 18 amino acids. Germline V gene lookup returns CDR1 MGHRA and CDR2 YSYEKL. The CDR3 loop reads CASSQDGAGGPPLREQFF. CDR3 DNA sequence: TGCGCCAGCAGCCAAGATGGGGCGGGAGGGCCCCCGCTTCGTGAGCAGTTCTTC.

The chain recombines TRBV11-2 with TRBJ2-7; the match to TRBD1 covers 9 bases. V lost 0 bases and J lost 3; bases outside the gene matches: 6. This CDR3 region has 16 residues. Germline CDR1 SGHAT, CDR2 FQNNGV. The CDR3, as DNA: TGTGCCAGCAGCTTAGAGAACAGGGGGCGCAACTACGAGCAGTACTTC. Translation: CASSLENRGRNYEQYF.

This sequence joins TRBV28 and TRBJ2-1; 7 bases map to TRBD1. Per the germline V gene, CDR1 is MDHEN and CDR2 is SYDVKM. Trimming at V came to 6 bases and at J to 8 bases, leaving 1 base not matched to a gene. There are 11 residues in the CDR3. The CDR3 loop reads CASRTGYEQFF. The CDR3 region has the DNA TGTGCCAGCAGGACAGGGTATGAGCAGTTCTTC.

This clone was counted between two and nine times. The chain uses TRBV19 and TRBJ1-1; no clear D gene. The germline CDR1 and CDR2 sequences are LNHDA and SQIVND (reference sequence). CDR3 size: 16 residues. Trimming cost V 0 bases and J 2 bases, with 13 bases left between them. The CDR3: CASSIDRVRDNTEAFF. CDR3 in DNA: TGTGCCAGTAGTATAGATCGGGTCAGAGATAACACTGAAGCTTTCTTT.